This passage covers 12 T cell receptor beta chains from one sample sequenced in a study of T cell responses to AZD1222 COVID-19 vaccine. TCRdb's copy holds only in-frame clones and misses some; the assay was immunoSEQ multiplex PCR. The data hold 150,000 to 200,000 clones, with around nine tenths observed a single time. Sample: peripheral blood, taken 28 days after the second AZD1222 dose. Receptor source: an adult who received the AZD1222 COVID-19 vaccine.

This chain links TRBV5-1 with TRBJ1-2; 7 positions agree with TRBD1. V shed 1 base and J 4 bases; nucleotides not matched to a gene: 7. This CDR3 region has 15 residues. Germline V CDR1 and CDR2: SGHRS, YFSETQ. This CDR3 is CASSLMGQLFYGYTF. The CDR3 region has the DNA TGCGCCAGCAGCTTGATGGGACAGCTCTTCTATGGCTACACCTTC.

The V call is TRBV19, the J call TRBJ1-5; no definite D call. V was pared by 8 bases and J by 0 bases, with 14 bases between. The CDR3 is 15 amino acids. Germline CDR1 LNHDA, CDR2 SQIVND (reference sequence). The CDR3 bases are TGTGCCAGTTGTGTGACCATTACTAGCAATCAGCCCCAGCATTTT. Its translation: CASCVTITSNQPQHF.

The genes are TRBV28 and TRBJ2-5; 8 nucleotides line up with TRBD1. This CDR3 comprises 16 residues. The V gene end was trimmed by 3 bases and the J gene end by 6 bases; junction bases not matched to a gene: 12. Germline CDR1 and CDR2: MDHEN and SYDVKM. The CDR3 nucleotides are TGTGCCAGCAGTTTTTCTGGGACAGGAGGTAAAAAGACCCAGTACTTC. This gives the protein CASSFSGTGGKKTQYF.

This chain links TRBV6-6 with TRBJ1-5, with 8 bases aligning to TRBD1. V was clipped by 2 bases and J by 11 bases; unmatched bases: 11. Germline-derived CDR1 and CDR2 are MNHNY and SVGAGI (reference sequence). This CDR3 is 15 amino acids long. In DNA, the CDR3 is TGTGCCAGCAGTTACAGCGGGACAGGAGCCCTGGCCCAGCATTTT. Protein: CASSYSGTGALAQHF.

J is TRBJ1-5 and V is TRBV7-8, with TRBD1 matching over 8 bases. The CDR3 runs to 16 residues. The germline gives CDR1 SGHVS, CDR2 FQNEAQ. V was clipped by 1 base and J by 7 bases; unmatched bases: 9. The CDR3 region is CASSLGAGGAGQPQHF. The CDR3 nucleotides read TGTGCCAGCAGCTTAGGGGCAGGGGGCGCAGGGCAGCCCCAGCATTTT.

V usage is TRBV20-1 and J usage is TRBJ1-1; weak D call: TRBD1 (6 bases). Between the trimmed V and J ends, which lost 3 bases and 0 bases, there was a span of 14 bases. There are 15 residues in the CDR3. The V gene's germline CDR1 is DFQATT and CDR2 SNEGSKA (reference sequence). The CDR3 region is CSASDGTTLNTEAFF. The DNA for the CDR3 is TGCAGTGCTAGTGATGGGACAACGTTGAACACTGAAGCTTTCTTT.

The chain recombines TRBV6-5 with TRBJ1-3, with a tentative D call TRBD1 (6 bases). Trimming left V 5 bases short and J 8 bases short, with 13 bases between. CDR3 size: 13 residues. From germline, CDR1 is MNHEY and CDR2 SVGAGI. CDR3 residues: CASSKQGWDTIYF. The DNA of the CDR3 is TGTGCCAGCAGTAAACAGGGTTGGGACACCATATATTTT.

The genes are TRBV6-5 and TRBJ1-5, with D possibly being TRBD1 (6 bases). V was trimmed by 6 bases and J by 3 bases, leaving 9 bases between them. This CDR3 is built from 13 residues. Germline loops: CDR1 MNHEY, CDR2 SVGAGI. This chain's CDR3 is CASSGQNNQPQHF. The CDR3 DNA reads TGTGCCAGCAGCGGACAGAACAATCAGCCCCAGCATTTT.

This clone showed up just a few times. The chain carries TRBV6-6 and TRBJ1-2; D might be TRBD1 (5 bases). Germline V lookup: CDR1 MNHNY, CDR2 SVGAGI (reference sequence). Trimming took off 8 bases at V and 8 bases at J, with 21 bases between the two ends. The CDR3 consists of 14 residues. CDR3 nucleotide sequence: TGTGCCAGCGAAACCAGGGTCCGCCGGGAGGGCTACACCTTC. This codes for CASETRVRREGYTF.

This clone has just a few counts. This chain uses TRBV18 with TRBJ1-2, with a tentative D call TRBD1 (5 bases). Trimming shortened V by 2 bases and J by 3 bases, and 13 bases separated the two germline ends. CDR1 is KGHSH and CDR2 is LQKENI in the germline V gene. CDR3 length: 15 amino acids. In DNA form, the CDR3 reads TGTGCCAGCTCACCATCCCGGGGCAGGGACTATGGCTACACCTTC. This translates into CASSPSRGRDYGYTF.

The genes are TRBV5-5 and TRBJ2-5; D unclear. This CDR3 is built from 13 residues. From germline, CDR1 is SGHKS and CDR2 YYEKEE (reference sequence). With 4 bases removed from V and 3 bases from J, the gap between germline ends came to 10 bases. The chain's CDR3 is CASSTFSEETQYF. The DNA of the CDR3 is TGTGCCAGCAGCACGTTTTCGGAAGAGACCCAGTACTTC.

The chain couples TRBV6-6 to TRBJ2-5; no clear D gene. With 5 bases removed from V and 3 bases from J, the gap between germline ends came to 7 bases. Germline CDR1 is MNHNY and CDR2 is SVGAGI (reference sequence). The CDR3 consists of 12 residues. The CDR3 is CASSRAEETQYF. In nucleotides, the CDR3 is TGTGCCAGCAGTAGGGCGGAAGAGACCCAGTACTTC.